A single sample is the source of the 29 T cell receptor beta chains below, sequenced in a study of T cells in Graves' hyperthyroidism and ophthalmopathy. Regions amplified from RNA transcripts were the TCR beta CDR3 regions. First-round RT-PCR targeting the TCR CDR3 was performed with the HTBI primer set. TCRdb re-called the multiplex PCR reads with MiXCR, one entry per CDR3 protein. The data hold about 290,000 distinct CDR3 sequences, with about an eighth observed a single time. Sequenced material: blood. These receptor sequences come from a woman between 25 and 40 years old with Graves' hyperthyroidism that later progressed to Graves' ophthalmopathy.

This clonotype has a count of ten or more. The chain combines TRBV11-2 with TRBJ2-3; D is undetermined. This CDR3 is built from 12 residues. Germline CDR1 and CDR2: SGHAT and FQNNGV. Trimming stripped 4 bases from V and 6 bases from J, with 8 bases between. The CDR3 is CASSSTEDTQYF. The DNA of the CDR3 is TGTGCCAGCAGCTCCACCGAGGATACGCAGTATTTT.

This clonotype occurred many times. J is TRBJ1-5 and V is TRBV7-2; 8 nucleotides align to TRBD1. CDR3 length equals 14 residues. After removal of 5 bases from V and 2 bases from J, the junction contained 2 bases not matched to a gene. Germline V gives CDR1 SGHTA, CDR2 FQGNSA. CDR3 residues: CASSRQGRNQPQHF. CDR3 nucleotide sequence: TGTGCCAGCAGCCGACAGGGGCGCAATCAGCCCCAGCATTTT.

This clonotype was counted between two and nine times. The chain links TRBV3-2 to TRBJ1-6; the DNA was not compared with TRBD1, the D call given in the table. TRBV3-2 is flagged as a pseudogene. This CDR3 has 16 amino acids. CDR3 in amino acids: CASRIRGLSYNSPLHF. As DNA, the CDR3 is TGTGCCAGCAGGATCAGGGGGCTCTCCTATAATTCACCCCTCCACTTT.

This clonotype was picked up many times. This rearrangement joins TRBV2 to TRBJ1-5, with 9 bases lining up with TRBD1. Per the germline V gene, CDR1 is SNHLY and CDR2 is FYNNEI. The CDR3 sequence is 15 residues long. The trim removed 7 bases at V and 1 base at J, leaving 5 bases unmatched. The DNA of the CDR3 is TGTGCCAGCAATGCGGACAGGGGAAGCAATCAGCCCCAGCATTTT. As protein: CASNADRGSNQPQHF.

This clonotype was seen repeatedly, ten times or more. Possible read error: a much larger clone is one base away. V is TRBV12-3 or TRBV12-4 and J is TRBJ1-5; 7 bases map to TRBD1. CDR3 length: 18 residues. V was pared by 5 bases and J by 6 bases, with 19 bases of the junction left unmatched. CDR3 sequence: CASSPGPGGGDQGQPQHF. The CDR3 coding sequence is TGTGCCAGCAGTCCCGGGCCAGGGGGAGGGGATCAAGGTCAGCCCCAGCATTTT.

This clonotype was found many times. The gene calls are TRBV7-2 and TRBJ1-4; possible D gene TRBD1, 5 bases. V lost 5 bases to trimming and J lost 4 bases, with 8 bases between them. CDR3 length: 13 residues. The germline V gene has CDR1 SGHTA and CDR2 FQGNSA. The CDR3 is CASSRDGNEKLFF. In DNA, the CDR3 is TGTGCCAGCAGCCGGGACGGTAATGAAAAACTGTTTTTT.

This clonotype was found a few times. The rearrangement joins TRBV30 to TRBJ1-6, with 11 bases identical to TRBD1. With V trimmed by 4 bases and J by 8 bases, 7 bases remained unmatched. Germline values: CDR1 GTSNPN, CDR2 SVGIG (reference sequence). The CDR3 is made up of 15 amino acids. For the CDR3, the DNA is TGTGCCTGGAACCCGGGACAGGGGGGGGATTCACCCCTCCACTTT. Protein product: CAWNPGQGGDSPLHF.

The table lists this clonotype with a few counts. This rearrangement joins TRBV5-4 to TRBJ2-3, with a possible D match to TRBD2 (6 bases). Trimming took 0 bases from V and 4 from J, leaving 12 bases between them. The CDR3 totals 15 residues. Germline assignment: CDR1 SGHNT and CDR2 YYREEE (reference sequence). CDR3 nucleotide sequence: TGTGCCAGCAGCTTGGATCTAGCGAGGGCAGATACGCAGTATTTT. This encodes CASSLDLARADTQYF.

The sample holds a few counts of this clonotype. This chain uses TRBV7-9 with TRBJ1-5; no firm D call. The length of the CDR3 is 12 residues. V was trimmed by 4 bases and J by 6 bases, leaving 7 bases between them. Germline V gives CDR1 SEHNR, CDR2 FQNEAQ (reference sequence). The CDR3 sequence is CASSYGVQPQHF. In DNA, the CDR3 is TGTGCCAGCAGCTATGGGGTTCAGCCCCAGCATTTT.

In this sample, this clonotype turned up many times. The J gene is TRBJ2-5, the V gene TRBV11-2, with 10 bases matching TRBD1. The junction had 6 bases not matched to a gene; V was cut back by 6 bases and J by 5 bases. This CDR3 spans 14 amino acids. Germline-derived CDR1 and CDR2 are SGHAT and FQNNGV. The CDR3 nucleotides are TGTGCCAGCAGTATGACAGGGGGCTATGAGACCCAGTACTTC. This translates into CASSMTGGYETQYF.

This clonotype was observed at least ten times. The chain recombines TRBV7-3 with TRBJ2-1; D is unclear. Germline V gives CDR1 SGHTA, CDR2 FQGTGA. The V end was cut by 3 bases, the J end by 5 bases, with 11 bases between. There are 14 residues in the CDR3. The CDR3 nucleotides read TGTGCCAGCAGCTTGGCCGCCGCCCACAATGAGCAGTTCTTC. Translating gives CASSLAAAHNEQFF.

In its sample, this clonotype was seen many times. The V and J genes are TRBV3-1 and TRBJ2-7; 12 nucleotides line up with TRBD2. V trimming: 3 bases; J trimming: 7 bases; junction bases outside the gene matches: 10. The germline CDR1 and CDR2 sequences are LGHDT and YNNKEL (reference sequence). CDR3 size: 16 residues. The CDR3 region is CASSHRRLAGVSEQYF. In nucleotides, the CDR3 is TGTGCCAGCAGCCACCGAAGACTAGCGGGAGTGAGTGAGCAGTACTTC.

This clonotype was counted at least ten times. This chain uses TRBV7-6 with TRBJ1-1; D might be TRBD1 (5 bases). The germline gives CDR1 SGHVS, CDR2 FNYEAQ. CDR3 length: 15 residues. Trimming took 0 bases from V and 2 from J, leaving 10 bases between them. The chain's CDR3 is CASSLALRANTEAFF. CDR3 DNA: TGTGCCAGCAGCTTAGCTCTCAGGGCTAACACTGAAGCTTTCTTT.

This clonotype has at least ten counts. The genes are TRBV12-3 or TRBV12-4 and TRBJ1-6; D uncertain. The CDR3 spans 12 residues. The V and J ends lost 2 bases and 10 bases respectively, with 6 bases between them. The CDR3 spells CASSLSASPLHF. The CDR3 DNA reads TGTGCCAGCAGTTTATCGGCCTCACCCCTCCACTTT.

This clonotype was seen repeatedly, ten times or more. This chain uses TRBV6-1 with TRBJ1-2, with D uncertain. Per the germline V gene, CDR1 is MNHNS and CDR2 is SASEGT. The length of the CDR3 is 14 residues. V gave up 2 bases and J gave up 2 bases, with 9 bases separating them. CDR3 sequence reads: CASSEKYGNYGYTF. In nucleotides, the CDR3 is TGTGCCAGCAGTGAAAAATACGGGAACTATGGCTACACCTTC.

This clonotype was detected many times. The V gene is TRBV7-9, the J gene TRBJ2-7; 7 bases match TRBD1. The germline V gene encodes CDR1 SEHNR and CDR2 FQNEAQ (reference sequence). The CDR3 is 14 residues long. V lost 4 bases, J lost 4 bases, and 7 bases stayed unmatched. The chain's CDR3 is CASSSDRVIYEQYF. The CDR3 DNA is TGTGCCAGCAGCTCAGACAGGGTAATATACGAGCAGTACTTC.

This clonotype was observed many times. The rearrangement joins TRBV5-1 to TRBJ2-4, with D perhaps TRBD2 (5 bases). CDR3 length: 14 residues. V dropped 0 bases and J dropped 6 bases, with 10 bases sitting between them. Germline V gene data show CDR1 as SGHRS and CDR2 as YFSETQ. The CDR3 DNA follows: TGCGCCAGCAGCTTGGGGACCGCGGGAAACATTCAGTACTTC. It specifies CASSLGTAGNIQYF.

The chain employs TRBV27 and TRBJ1-6; D possibly corresponds to TRBD1 (6 bases). CDR1 is MNHEY and CDR2 is SMNVEV in the germline V gene (reference sequence). CDR3 length equals 16 residues. The V end was cut by 1 base, the J end by 2 bases, with 9 bases between. CDR3 coding DNA: TGTGCCAGCAGTTTATTAGGGGGAACCTATAATTCACCCCTCCACTTT. Its translation: CASSLLGGTYNSPLHF.

This clonotype was counted ten times or more. This chain joins TRBV5-1 and TRBJ2-5; TRBD2 aligns across 8 bases. The CDR3 has 17 amino acids. Germline values: CDR1 SGHRS, CDR2 YFSETQ. Trimming at V came to 1 base and at J to 0 bases, leaving 8 bases not matched to a gene. This CDR3 reads CASSLSPAGAYQETQYF. CDR3 nucleotide sequence: TGCGCCAGCAGCTTGTCCCCAGCGGGGGCCTACCAAGAGACCCAGTACTTC.

The CDR3: CAISESTDQGTYEQYF. The CDR3 nucleotides read TGTGCCATCAGTGAGTCAACGGACCAGGGGACCTACGAGCAGTACTTC. The rearrangement links TRBV10-3 to TRBJ2-7; maybe TRBD1 (6 bases). Germline CDR1 is ENHRY and CDR2 is SYGVKD. This CDR3 region has 16 residues. Deletions cut 0 bases from V and 2 bases from J, with 14 bases between.

This clonotype was recorded at least ten times. V usage is TRBV20-1 and J usage is TRBJ2-1, with D possibly being TRBD2 (6 bases). This CDR3 has 14 residues. The ends were cut back, 6 bases at V and 7 bases at J, with 19 bases in the middle. Per germline, CDR1 DFQATT and CDR2 SNEGSKA (reference sequence). The CDR3 loop is CSARGVGLGNEQFF. CDR3 bases: TGCAGTGCCCGCGGGGTGGGGCTGGGTAATGAGCAGTTCTTC.

In its sample, this clonotype was seen a few times. The J gene is TRBJ2-5, the V gene TRBV4-3; 7 bases align to TRBD1. V trimming: 1 base; J trimming: 2 bases; junction bases outside the gene matches: 10. The CDR3 is made up of 17 amino acids. Germline CDR1 is LGHNA and CDR2 is YSLEER. Here the CDR3 DNA reads TGCGCCAGCAGCCAAGTTCCGAGGACAGGAGTTCAAGAGACCCAGTACTTC. Residues: CASSQVPRTGVQETQYF.

Ten or more counts support this clonotype. An end of the junction does not agree with germline; a read error may underlie this. The CDR3 region has the DNA TGTGCTAGCAGCTCCGGGGAGACCCAGTACTTC. Its protein product is CASSSGETQYF. This chain connects TRBV12-3 or TRBV12-4 to TRBJ2-5; no definite D call. The CDR3 is 11 residues long.

This clonotype was counted ten times or more. CDR3 sequence (DNA): TGTGCCAGCAGTTTATTCTCCTCCTCAGATGAGCAGTTCTTC. Its protein is CASSLFSSSDEQFF. V usage is TRBV27 and J usage is TRBJ2-1; D not certain. CDR3 length: 14 residues. The V end lost 1 base, the J end lost 8 bases, and 12 bases lay between the germline ends. Germline-derived CDR1 and CDR2 are MNHEY and SMNVEV (reference sequence).

This clonotype was seen repeatedly, ten times or more. The genes are TRBV6-1 and TRBJ2-2; no reliable D call. From germline, CDR1 is MNHNS and CDR2 SASEGT. Trimming pared 5 bases from V and 3 bases from J, leaving 7 bases between. This CDR3 has 13 amino acids. The CDR3 sequence: CASSTLDTGELFF. The CDR3 DNA sequence: TGTGCCAGCAGTACCCTGGACACCGGGGAGCTGTTTTTT.

The chain is built from TRBV7-8 and TRBJ1-3, with D tentatively TRBD1 (5 bases). The CDR3 is 15 residues long. Germline V lookup: CDR1 SGHVS, CDR2 FQNEAQ. V gave up 0 bases and J gave up 8 bases, with 14 bases separating them. The CDR3 nucleotides read TGTGCCAGCAGCTTAGCGCGTGCAGGGTCGGACACCATATATTTT. Amino acid sequence: CASSLARAGSDTIYF.

The chain couples TRBV7-2 to TRBJ2-1; 8 positions match TRBD2. The CDR3 sequence is 13 residues long. Germline V gene sequence: CDR1 SGHTA, CDR2 FQGNSA. With 1 base clipped from V and 9 bases from J, the junction kept 2 bases outside the gene matches. Here the CDR3 reads CASSLEAGGEQFF. CDR3 coding DNA: TGTGCCAGCAGCTTAGAGGCGGGAGGTGAGCAGTTCTTC.

This clonotype was seen only once. CDR3 in amino acids: CASSLGGTGYRSTEAFF. The CDR3, as DNA: TGTGCCAGCAGCTTAGGTGGGACAGGGTATAGGAGCACTGAAGCTTTCTTT. The chain employs TRBV11-2 and TRBJ1-1; 9 nucleotides match TRBD1. This CDR3 comprises 17 residues. Germline CDR1 reads SGHAT; CDR2 reads FQNNGV. J lost 4 bases, V lost 1 base, and 10 bases had no gene match. The whole variable domain, filled in from reference TRBV11-2 and TRBJ1-1, reads EAGVAQSPRYKIIEKRQSVAFWCNPISGHATLYWYQQILGQGPKLLIQFQNNGVVDDSQLPKDRFSAERLKGVDSTLKIQPAKLEDSAVYLCASSLGGTGYRSTEAFFGQGTRLTVV.

The chain links TRBV7-2 to TRBJ1-6; a possible D gene is TRBD1 (6 bases). V shed 7 bases and J shed 11 bases, with 18 bases lying between them. The V gene's germline CDR1 is SGHTA and CDR2 FQGNSA. This CDR3 has 14 residues. The CDR3 loop reads CASNSIETGAPLHF. Written as DNA, the CDR3 is TGTGCCAGCAACTCCATAGAGACAGGCGCACCCCTCCACTTT.